The 24 T cell receptor beta chains presented below share a single source sample, sequenced in a study of identical twins (dated by TCRdb to about 2016). Libraries were prepared through 5' RACE. The instrument given in TCRdb is Illumina HiSeq 2000. The public reads were reprocessed in TCRdb via fastp at Q25 and MiXCR, keeping in-frame beta chains. Every entry covers one CDR3 protein and lists the most common genes and DNA from its rows. In all, the sample holds hundreds of thousands of distinct CDR3 sequences, and roughly 8% of those were seen once. The ten largest clones add up to 0.98% of the sample. This sample was shared with a second study, whose subject was yellow fever vaccine responses in identical twins.

The sequenced material came from PBMCs. The receptors were gathered from a woman aged 18-29 years in good health.

The chain has TRBV28 and TRBJ2-3; TRBD1 matches at 7 bases. The germline V gene has CDR1 MDHEN and CDR2 SYDVKM. J lost 2 bases, V lost 6 bases, and 11 bases had no gene match. CDR3 length: 16 residues. CDR3 amino acids: CASRPGQRQTTDTQYF. The DNA of the CDR3 is TGTGCCAGCAGGCCGGGACAGAGACAGACCACAGATACGCAGTATTTT.

V is TRBV12-3 or TRBV12-4 and J is TRBJ2-1, with 8 bases matching TRBD2. V lost 4 bases, J lost 8 bases, and 10 bases stayed unmatched. This CDR3 contains 15 residues. CDR3 residues: CASSWVAGGSDEQFF. The CDR3 DNA sequence: TGTGCCAGCAGTTGGGTTGCGGGGGGTAGCGATGAGCAGTTCTTC.

This clonotype occurred many times. The chain is built from TRBV5-1 and TRBJ2-1; 9 nucleotides align to TRBD1. The ends lost 0 bases at V and 4 bases at J; junction bases unmatched: 2. CDR1 and CDR2 from the germline V gene are SGHRS and YFSETQ. The CDR3 length is 15 residues. The CDR3 DNA sequence: TGCGCCAGCAGCTTGGCCGGGACAGGGTACAATGAGCAGTTCTTC. This codes for CASSLAGTGYNEQFF.

This clonotype was observed at least ten times. The genes are TRBV25-1 and TRBJ1-5, with D hard to call. V dropped 2 bases and J dropped 0 bases, with 5 bases sitting between them. The germline V gene encodes CDR1 MGHDK and CDR2 SYGVNS. The CDR3 sequence is 14 residues long. CDR3 coding DNA: TGTGCCAGCAGTGAAATGGGTAGCAATCAGCCCCAGCATTTT. It encodes CASSEMGSNQPQHF. Variable domain in full (rest from reference TRBV25-1 and TRBJ1-5): EADIYQTPRYLVIGTGKKITLECSQTMGHDKMYWYQQDPGMELHLIHYSYGVNSTEKGDLSSESTVSRIRTEHFPLTLESARPSHTSQYLCASSEMGSNQPQHFGDGTRLSIL.

The chain has TRBV30 and TRBJ2-1; D gene ambiguous. The V end was cut by 4 bases, the J end by 5 bases, with 6 bases between. In germline, CDR1 is GTSNPN, CDR2 SVGIG (reference sequence). This CDR3 contains 11 residues. This CDR3 is CAWTANNEQFF. In nucleotides, the CDR3 is TGTGCCTGGACAGCGAACAATGAGCAGTTCTTC. The variable domain in full, with the rest retrieved from reference TRBV30 and TRBJ2-1, is SQTIHQWPATLVQPVGSPLSLECTVEGTSNPNLYWYRQAAGRGLQLLFYSVGIGQISSEVPQNLSASRPQDRQFILSSKKLLLSDSGFYLCAWTANNEQFFGPGTRLTVL.

This chain links TRBV27 with TRBJ2-3; 7 nucleotides line up with TRBD1. Germline V lookup: CDR1 MNHEY, CDR2 SMNVEV (reference sequence). CDR3 size: 15 residues. After removal of 3 bases from V and 2 bases from J, the junction contained 5 bases not matched to a gene. CDR3 sequence reads: CASSLGQPVTDTQYF. In nucleotides, the CDR3 is TGTGCCAGCAGTTTGGGACAGCCTGTCACAGATACGCAGTATTTT.

V usage is TRBV9 and J usage is TRBJ2-2, with 9 bases matching TRBD1. The CDR3 totals 17 residues. V lost 4 bases and J lost 1; bases outside the gene matches: 8. Germline V gene lookup returns CDR1 SGDLS and CDR2 YYNGEE. CDR3 amino acids: CASSIHRGRENTGELFF. The CDR3 coding sequence is TGTGCCAGCAGCATCCACAGGGGGCGAGAGAACACCGGGGAGCTGTTTTTT.

This clonotype was seen more than once but under ten times. The chain joins TRBV11-1 to TRBJ2-1; D ambiguous. The CDR3 has 15 residues. Germline CDR1 reads SGHAT; CDR2 reads FQDESV (reference sequence). V lost 2 bases and J 3 bases, leaving 11 bases between the germline ends. In DNA, the CDR3 is TGTGCCAGCAGCTTACTTGGACCCCACTACAATGAGCAGTTCTTC. Its protein is CASSLLGPHYNEQFF.

This chain joins TRBV5-4 and TRBJ1-1; a possible D gene is TRBD1 (5 bases). Looked up from germline, CDR1 is SGHNT and CDR2 is YYREEE (reference sequence). The V end was cut by 0 bases, the J end by 4 bases, with 16 bases between. CDR3 length equals 16 residues. CDR3 loop: CASSLDLQGYATEAFF. The CDR3 DNA reads TGTGCCAGCAGCTTGGACCTTCAGGGCTATGCCACTGAAGCTTTCTTT.

This sequence joins TRBV24-1 and TRBJ1-1, with TRBD1 identical over 8 bases. Germline CDR1 reads KGHDR; CDR2 reads SFDVKD. The CDR3 consists of 15 residues. Trimming cost V 1 base and J 1 base; bases outside gene matches: 1. This CDR3 reads CATSDFGTGNTEAFF. For the CDR3, the DNA is TGTGCCACCAGTGATTTTGGGACAGGGAACACTGAAGCTTTCTTT.

This clonotype came up many times. This chain uses TRBV6-5 with TRBJ2-3; 9 positions agree with TRBD2. The germline V gene has CDR1 MNHEY and CDR2 SVGAGI. The CDR3 totals 15 residues. The junction had 6 bases not matched to a gene; V was cut back by 4 bases and J by 4 bases. CDR3 coding DNA: TGTGCCAGCAGTTTTGGGGCGGGAGGGCCAGATACGCAGTATTTT. This gives the protein CASSFGAGGPDTQYF.

This clonotype was counted only a few times. This chain links TRBV14 with TRBJ1-2; no reliable D call. This CDR3 is 12 amino acids long. Germline CDR1 and CDR2: SGHDN and FVKESK. V gave up 1 base and J gave up 5 bases, with 5 bases separating them. This CDR3 reads CASSQGQYGYTF. DNA for the CDR3: TGTGCCAGCAGCCAAGGGCAGTATGGCTACACCTTC.

This sequence joins TRBV7-8 and TRBJ1-1; a possible D gene is TRBD1 (5 bases). The length of the CDR3 is 12 residues. With 8 bases removed from V and 4 bases from J, the gap between germline ends came to 11 bases. Per the germline V gene, CDR1 is SGHVS and CDR2 is FQNEAQ. The CDR3 nucleotides are TGTGCCAGCGCGTCTCAGGGCACTGAAGCTTTCTTT. Translated, it gives CASASQGTEAFF.

The chain is built from TRBV30 and TRBJ2-7; D is perhaps TRBD1 (6 bases). The CDR3 loop spans 12 amino acids. With 5 bases removed from V and 6 bases from J, the gap between germline ends came to 14 bases. CDR1 is GTSNPN, CDR2 SVGIG, per germline (reference sequence). The CDR3 sequence: CAWSPTGTEQYF. DNA for the CDR3: TGTGCCTGGTCTCCTACAGGGACCGAGCAGTACTTC.

V gene TRBV6-1 combines with J gene TRBJ2-5, with D perhaps TRBD1 (6 bases). V shed 6 bases and J shed 4 bases, with 12 bases lying between them. CDR1 and CDR2 from the germline V gene are MNHNS and SASEGT. There are 13 residues in the CDR3. Here the CDR3 reads CASSRTVLETQYF. As DNA, the CDR3 is TGTGCCAGCAGCAGGACAGTACTAGAGACCCAGTACTTC.

This clonotype has a handful of counts. The rearrangement uses TRBV14 and TRBJ2-7; TRBD1 aligns across 10 bases. Germline V gene data show CDR1 as SGHDN and CDR2 as FVKESK. The V and J ends lost 4 bases and 6 bases, in that order; junction bases with no gene match: 6. This CDR3 comprises 14 residues. CDR3 bases: TGTGCCAGCAGCCTAGACAGGGGGCCTTTCGAGCAGTACTTC. It specifies CASSLDRGPFEQYF. Drawing the rest from reference TRBV14 and TRBJ2-7, the complete variable domain is EAGVTQFPSHSVIEKGQTVTLRCDPISGHDNLYWYRRVMGKEIKFLLHFVKESKQDESGMPNNRFLAERTGGTYSTLKVQPAELEDSGVYFCASSLDRGPFEQYFGPGTRLTVT.

In its sample, this clonotype was seen many times. The V and J genes are TRBV7-9 and TRBJ2-3; D is unclear. The V gene lost 4 bases and the J gene lost 3 bases, with 20 bases spanning the gap. CDR3 length: 17 amino acids. Germline V gene data show CDR1 as SEHNR and CDR2 as FQNEAQ (reference sequence). The CDR3 nucleotides read TGTGCCAGCAGCTCGCAGGCTGGTCAGTTCAGGACAGATACGCAGTATTTT. Its translation is CASSSQAGQFRTDTQYF.

This clonotype was seen at least ten times. The chain has TRBV6-5 and TRBJ1-6; D is unclear. Germline CDR1 MNHEY, CDR2 SVGAGI. V was cut by 0 bases and J by 10 bases, with 16 bases left in between. The CDR3 consists of 16 residues. Written as DNA, the CDR3 is TGTGCCAGCAGTTACTCGATCATCGTTCGAGGCTCACCCCTCCACTTT. Amino acid sequence: CASSYSIIVRGSPLHF.

This clonotype was counted a few times. V is TRBV6-2 or TRBV6-3 and J is TRBJ1-5; D is possibly TRBD1 (6 bases). The germline V and J ends were trimmed by 2 bases and 2 bases, with 13 bases remaining between them. The CDR3 length is 16 residues. Germline V CDR1 and CDR2: MNHEY, SVGEGT. CDR3 DNA: TGTGCCAGCAGTTACGGGGGGGCGAAGGGCAATCAGCCCCAGCATTTT. Its translation is CASSYGGAKGNQPQHF.

This clonotype was recorded a few times. The CDR3 reads CASSSSDRATEAFF. As DNA, the CDR3 is TGTGCCAGCAGTTCCAGCGACAGGGCCACTGAAGCTTTCTTT. The V gene is TRBV12-3 or TRBV12-4, the J gene TRBJ1-1; 7 bases map to TRBD1. This CDR3 has 14 amino acids. Trimming at V came to 4 bases and at J to 4 bases, leaving 6 bases not matched to a gene.

This clonotype was found a few times. The chain has TRBV4-3 and TRBJ2-7; TRBD2 matches at 10 bases. CDR3 length: 20 amino acids. The ends lost 1 base at V and 0 bases at J; junction bases unmatched: 15. CDR1 LGHNA and CDR2 YSLEER come from the germline V gene. The CDR3 DNA reads TGCGCCAGCAGCCAAGGCGGCTCTAGCGGGAGCCTCGGGAGCTCCTACGAGCAGTACTTC. Encoded protein: CASSQGGSSGSLGSSYEQYF.

The sample holds a few counts of this clonotype. The chain employs TRBV5-1 and TRBJ2-1; 8 bases line up with TRBD1. The junction had 7 bases not matched to a gene; V was cut back by 3 bases and J by 8 bases. The CDR3 consists of 14 residues. Germline V gives CDR1 SGHRS, CDR2 YFSETQ. The CDR3 sequence is CASSSGQGGDEQFF. DNA of the CDR3: TGCGCCAGCAGCTCCGGACAGGGTGGGGATGAGCAGTTCTTC.

This clonotype was counted at least ten times. The chain links TRBV12-3 or TRBV12-4 to TRBJ2-1; a possible D gene is TRBD2 (6 bases). Trimming shortened V by 6 bases and J by 13 bases, and 16 bases separated the two germline ends. The CDR3 extends over 12 amino acids. The CDR3: CASSIMRRGQFF. In nucleotides, the CDR3 is TGTGCCAGCAGCATCATGAGGAGGGGCCAGTTCTTC.

This clonotype was observed a few times. CDR3 protein: CASQGYSGANVLTF. In nucleotides, the CDR3 is TGTGCCAGTCAAGGGTACTCTGGGGCCAACGTCCTGACTTTC. This chain uses TRBV12-3 or TRBV12-4 with TRBJ2-6; unclear D gene. The germline V and J ends were trimmed by 9 bases and 0 bases, with 9 bases remaining between them. The CDR3 consists of 14 residues.